The sequence of this T cell receptor beta chain was determined in a study of blood T cell repertoires in COVID-19. Generated by immunoSEQ multiplex PCR, the TCRdb table keeps only in-frame clones and is missing some. In the table there are 130,000 to 150,000 clones, 84% of which are singletons. With V trimmed by 3 bases and J by 3 bases, 3 bases remained unmatched. The CDR3 is 14 amino acids. Germline V gives CDR1 SGHAT, CDR2 FQNNGV. The sample consisted of PBMCs or T cells enriched from blood (not recorded which). This chain joins TRBV11-2 and TRBJ2-7; 9 bases map to TRBD1. The source is a man in his forties with acute COVID-19. The CDR3 loop reads CASSFGTGYYEQYF. CDR3 DNA: TGTGCCAGCAGCTTCGGGACAGGGTACTACGAGCAGTACTTC. Complete variable domain (other parts from reference TRBV11-2 and TRBJ2-7): EAGVAQSPRYKIIEKRQSVAFWCNPISGHATLYWYQQILGQGPKLLIQFQNNGVVDDSQLPKDRFSAERLKGVDSTLKIQPAKLEDSAVYLCASSFGTGYYEQYFGPGTRLTVT.